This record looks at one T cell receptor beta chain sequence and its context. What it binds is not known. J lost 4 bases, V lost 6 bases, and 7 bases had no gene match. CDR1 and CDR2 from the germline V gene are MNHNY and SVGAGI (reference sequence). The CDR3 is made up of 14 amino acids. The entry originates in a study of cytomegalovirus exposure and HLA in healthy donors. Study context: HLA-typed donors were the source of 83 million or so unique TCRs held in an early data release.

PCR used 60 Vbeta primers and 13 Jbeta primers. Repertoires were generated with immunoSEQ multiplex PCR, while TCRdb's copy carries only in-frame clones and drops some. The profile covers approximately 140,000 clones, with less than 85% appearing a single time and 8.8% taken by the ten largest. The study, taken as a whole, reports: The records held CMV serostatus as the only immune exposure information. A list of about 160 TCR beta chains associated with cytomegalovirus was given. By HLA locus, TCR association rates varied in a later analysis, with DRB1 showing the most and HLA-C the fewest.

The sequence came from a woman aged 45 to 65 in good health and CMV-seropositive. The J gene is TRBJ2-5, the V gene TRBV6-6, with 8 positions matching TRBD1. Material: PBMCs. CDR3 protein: CASSPTGVVETQYF. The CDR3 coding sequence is TGTGCCAGCAGCCCGACAGGGGTTGTAGAGACCCAGTACTTC.